This T cell receptor beta chain was recorded in a study of cytotoxic CD8 clonotypes in ibrutinib-treated CLL. The CDR3 length is 15 residues. V was clipped by 7 bases and J by 0 bases; unmatched bases: 9. Germline V gives CDR1 MNHEY, CDR2 SVGAGI. Sequencing used immunoSEQ multiplex PCR; TCRdb keeps in-frame clones, though not all of them. The table lists 50,000 to 60,000 clones, approximately 82% of them singletons, with 20% in the top ten. The rearrangement joins TRBV6-5 to TRBJ2-7, with 7 bases identical to TRBD2. The TCR comes from a human donor with chronic lymphocytic leukemia. The sample was PBMCs, taken after 24 months of ibrutinib treatment. CDR3 in amino acids: CASTISGLSSYEQYF. In DNA, the CDR3 is TGTGCCAGCACTATTAGCGGGCTGAGCTCCTACGAGCAGTACTTC.